The 13 T cell receptor beta chains in this list originate from one sample, sequenced in a study of T cells in Graves' hyperthyroidism and ophthalmopathy. From RNA transcripts, TCR beta CDR3 regions were amplified. Using the HTBI primer set, a first-round RT-PCR was run on the TCR CDR3. TCRdb redid the calling of the multiplex PCR reads with MiXCR, one entry per CDR3 protein. The sample has 500,000 to 600,000 distinct CDR3 sequences, 16% seen once. The sequenced sample consisted of blood. These receptors were obtained from a woman under 30 with Graves' hyperthyroidism.

Many counts were recorded for this clonotype. This rearrangement joins TRBV18 to TRBJ2-3, with unresolved D. This CDR3 is built from 14 residues. Germline lookup yields CDR1 KGHSH and CDR2 LQKENI. The V end lost 2 bases, the J end lost 0 bases, and 6 bases lay between the germline ends. DNA of the CDR3: TGTGCCAGCTCACCAGTTTCCAGCACAGATACGCAGTATTTT. Translated, it gives CASSPVSSTDTQYF.

Many counts were recorded for this clonotype. The chain links TRBV5-1 to TRBJ2-1; D might be TRBD2 (6 bases). V was pared by 0 bases and J by 7 bases, with 8 bases between. The CDR3 is 13 residues long. Germline values: CDR1 SGHRS, CDR2 YFSETQ. CDR3: CASSLATSNEQFF. The CDR3 DNA sequence: TGCGCCAGCAGCTTGGCGACTAGTAATGAGCAGTTCTTC.

This clonotype appeared a few times. One base away lies a much larger clone, so this may be a sequencing read error. The chain couples TRBV12-3 or TRBV12-4 to TRBJ1-5; D is perhaps TRBD1 (6 bases). The length of the CDR3 is 14 residues. The DNA for the CDR3 is TGTGTCAGCAGTTTCCTACAGGGAAATCAGCCCCAGCATTTT. This sequence encodes CVSSFLQGNQPQHF.

This clonotype was seen at least ten times. The gene calls are TRBV6-1 and TRBJ1-5; D ambiguous. The germline V gene encodes CDR1 MNHNS and CDR2 SASEGT. The CDR3 covers 13 residues. V lost 10 bases to trimming and J lost 0 bases, with 10 bases between them. CDR3 region: CATATYSNQPQHF. Written as DNA, the CDR3 is TGTGCCACCGCGACGTATAGCAATCAGCCCCAGCATTTT.

This clonotype was found many times. V is TRBV7-8 and J is TRBJ1-2; maybe TRBD1 (6 bases). In germline, CDR1 is SGHVS, CDR2 FQNEAQ. There are 15 residues in the CDR3. Trimming left V 1 base short and J 0 bases short, with 9 bases between. CDR3 sequence (DNA): TGTGCCAGCAGCTTAGAGGACAGCGCTAACTATGGCTACACCTTC. This gives the protein CASSLEDSANYGYTF.

This clonotype appeared many times. The rearrangement uses TRBV15 and TRBJ2-7, with TRBD2 identical over 9 bases. Germline V gene sequence: CDR1 LNHNV, CDR2 YYDKDF (reference sequence). The CDR3 loop spans 18 amino acids. The trim removed 0 bases at V and 6 bases at J, leaving 15 bases unmatched. Here the CDR3 reads CATSRDLLGSGGTIEQYF. The CDR3 nucleotides are TGTGCCACCAGCAGAGATCTCCTGGGCAGCGGGGGGACTATCGAGCAGTACTTC.

This chain joins TRBV4-2 and TRBJ2-5; 10 nucleotides match TRBD2. Trimming took 1 base from V and 3 from J; bases not matched to a gene: 11. CDR3 size: 18 residues. Germline V gives CDR1 LGHNA, CDR2 YNFKEQ. The CDR3 loop reads CASSQGGVGLAEKETQYF. The CDR3 coding sequence is TGTGCCAGCAGCCAAGGAGGAGTTGGACTAGCGGAAAAAGAGACCCAGTACTTC.

This clonotype has a handful of counts. This chain joins TRBV20-1 and TRBJ2-1; TRBD2 agrees at 10 bases. Germline lookup yields CDR1 DFQATT and CDR2 SNEGSKA (reference sequence). The junction had 10 bases not matched to a gene; V was cut back by 5 bases and J by 6 bases. The CDR3 contains 15 residues. In DNA, the CDR3 is TGCAGTGCTCTCCCGACTAGCGGGTATCCCAATGAGCAGTTCTTC. Its translation is CSALPTSGYPNEQFF.

This clonotype showed up many times. J is TRBJ2-3 and V is TRBV20-1; D unresolved. The germline V gene encodes CDR1 DFQATT and CDR2 SNEGSKA (reference sequence). Trimming shortened V by 2 bases and J by 2 bases, and 5 bases separated the two germline ends. The CDR3 has 12 residues. The DNA for the CDR3 is TGCAGTGCTAGATGGGTCACAGATACGCAGTATTTT. Protein: CSARWVTDTQYF.

This clonotype was recorded a few times. The rearrangement joins TRBV7-9 to TRBJ2-3, with D perhaps being TRBD1 or TRBD2 (5 bases each). The V gene's germline CDR1 is SEHNR and CDR2 FQNEAQ (reference sequence). This CDR3 has 16 residues. The V and J ends lost 2 bases and 2 bases respectively, with 14 bases between them. The CDR3 here is CASSLYRLGDTDTQYF. For the CDR3, the DNA is TGTGCCAGCAGCTTATACCGGTTGGGGGACACAGATACGCAGTATTTT.

This chain connects TRBV9 to TRBJ2-1; 9 bases are a match to TRBD1. J gave up 7 bases and V 4 bases, and 9 bases lay outside the gene matches. The CDR3 consists of 15 residues. Per germline, CDR1 SGDLS and CDR2 YYNGEE. CDR3 coding DNA: TGTGCCAGCAGCCCACACAGGGGGCATGGAAATGAGCAGTTCTTC. Its translation: CASSPHRGHGNEQFF.

This rearrangement joins TRBV5-4 to TRBJ2-2; TRBD2 agrees at 11 bases. Germline lookup yields CDR1 SGHNT and CDR2 YYREEE (reference sequence). V trimming: 6 bases; J trimming: 3 bases; junction bases outside the gene matches: 4. The CDR3 contains 15 residues. CDR3 residues: CASTPLAGDTGELFF. The CDR3 DNA is TGTGCCAGCACCCCACTAGCGGGAGACACCGGGGAGCTGTTTTTT. Full variable domain (rest looked up from reference TRBV5-4 and TRBJ2-2): ETGVTQSPTHLIKTRGQQVTLRCSSQSGHNTVSWYQQALGQGPQFIFQYYREEENGRGNFPPRFSGLQFPNYSSELNVNALELDDSALYLCASTPLAGDTGELFFGEGSRLTVL.

The V gene is TRBV7-9, the J gene TRBJ2-2; D tentatively reads TRBD1 or TRBD2 (5 bases each). Germline V gives CDR1 SEHNR, CDR2 FQNEAQ (reference sequence). The CDR3 totals 15 residues. V shed 5 bases and J shed 1 base, with 11 bases lying between them. CDR3 protein: CASSRTGQNTGELFF. DNA of the CDR3: TGTGCCAGCAGCCGAACGGGGCAGAACACCGGGGAGCTGTTTTTT.